This TCR beta chain was sequenced in a study of CD8 T cells in ankylosing spondylitis. Study-wide results and caveats: From matched ankylosing spondylitis synovial fluid, disease-linked clones were reportedly recovered at significantly enriched levels.

This clonotype was detected many times. Its antigen is unknown. Quantitative barcoded 5'-RACE was used to prepare TCR beta libraries. Each CDR3 protein is one row after TCRdb ran MiXCR on the 5' RACE reads. The sample has 85,000 to 100,000 distinct CDR3 sequences; 8.8% are singletons. J lost 1 base, V lost 6 bases, and 7 bases had no gene match. This CDR3 has 15 residues. Germline CDR1 DFQATT, CDR2 SNEGSKA (reference sequence). The genes are TRBV20-1 and TRBJ2-1; TRBD1 matches 9 bases. Sequenced: blood, either unsorted or a sorted T cell fraction (not recorded which). The TCR sequence derives from a male donor with ankylosing spondylitis or in good health (not recorded which). The CDR3 here is CSAPKTGGSYNEQFF. The CDR3 nucleotides are TGCAGTGCCCCTAAGACAGGGGGTTCCTACAATGAGCAGTTCTTC.